The entry that follows covers one T cell receptor (beta chain) sequence. What antigen it recognizes has not been identified. No qualities accompany the bases; no much larger clone lies one base away. Collaborating institutions collected whole blood in K2EDTA tubes following their own protocols. For TCRbeta analysis, collaborators shipped samples in one of three forms: frozen whole blood, isolated PBMCs, or DNA extracted from either of those sample types. The sample belongs to a study of blood T cell repertoires in COVID-19 (dated by TCRdb to between 2020 and 2021). Background on the whole study: The collaborator samples originated in the United States, Italy and Spain and spanned the acute and convalescent phases of COVID-19. The prospective study material was composed of cDNA or gDNA derived from T cells, B-cell-depleted T cells, or PBMCs. Deeply sampled blood TCRbeta repertoires from subjects exposed to, actively infected with, or recovered from COVID-19 were included in the dataset. The repertoires were released in a freely available public database intended as a resource for research on the immune response to SARS-CoV-2. The samples were drawn from two sources: the first 160 participants of the ongoing ImmuneRACE study, and 1,000 to 1,500 subjects contributed by 6 global collaborators. A de-identified subject ID, COVID-19 status, age in years and sex were almost always included in the sample metadata. Where available, HLA class I and class II types were obtained from metadata supplied by the sample provider rather than from assay-based typing. The paper as a whole reports these results and caveats: How much clinical and demographic metadata was included differed by source and by participant, and the metadata was provided uncurated.

TCRbeta CDR3 regions were amplified from genomic DNA using the immunoSEQ Assay, a bias-controlled multiplex PCR. Per the original workflow: The number of nucleated cells in each sample was estimated by amplification of reference gene primers within the assay. To quantify the absolute abundance of each unique TCRbeta CDR3 rearrangement, sequence reads were collapsed and filtered. For each sample, productive Simpson clonality was calculated as the square root of Simpson's diversity index across productive rearrangements. This is the immuneACCESS table as TCRdb keeps it, with only in-frame sequences that have V and J called. A part of the clones is gone; compared with another copy, unresolved V genes explain less than half, and the rest is unexplained. V and J calls and clone size are given by that table; D and trimming were obtained from the DNA. For this sample there are 15,000 to 20,000 clones; 70% to 90% appear just once. In total, the top ten clones hold roughly a sixth of the sample.

V is clipped by 6 bases and J by 1 base, and the sequence between their germline boundaries is 7 bases long. The CDR3, from cysteine to phenylalanine, totals 13 residues. The retained sequence is limited to the CDR3, 39 bases, with the frame set at the first base. CDR1 and CDR2, per the germline V gene, are SGHTA and FQGNSA. The chain uses TRBV7-2 and TRBJ1-5, with no reliable assignment of the D segment. The receptor's source is a man aged 65 to 85 with acute or convalescent COVID-19. The specimen sequenced was peripheral blood. The CDR3 loop reads CASRGQSNQPQHF. The DNA sequence is as follows: TGTGCCAGCAGGGGCCAGAGCAATCAGCCCCAGCATTTT.